What follows describes a single TCR beta chain. Antigen: not known. The data stem from a study of OX40 agonist ivuxolimab in advanced cancers. Turning to the study itself: Averaging roughly 60 years in age, with a range of about 23 to 90, the cohort was around 85% male. Three partial responders included one hepatocellular carcinoma patient and two cutaneous melanoma patients.

Study-wide results and caveats: Expanded clones were, on average, more numerous among CD8+ T cells than CD4+. Doses of 0.1 to 3.0 mg/kg were accompanied by clonal expansion of CD4+ and CD8+ blood T cells by week 6.

Trimming took off 5 bases at V and 2 bases at J, with 6 bases between the two ends. Germline loops: CDR1 MNHNS, CDR2 SASEGT. This CDR3 region has 13 residues. The assay was immunoSEQ multiplex PCR, and TCRdb's table has in-frame clones only and misses some. Of some 17,000 clones in the sample, 85% to 90% are singletons; the top ten hold 67%. V gene TRBV6-1 combines with J gene TRBJ2-2, with D hard to call. The receptor comes from an adult with an advanced solid tumor such as melanoma, head and neck, liver or kidney cancer. Sequences were derived from CD4+ or CD8+ T cells sorted from blood, sampled in a trial of the OX40 agonist ivuxolimab. CDR3 region: CASSNTNTGELFF. CDR3 nucleotides: TGTGCCAGCAGTAACACTAACACCGGGGAGCTGTTTTTT.